Listed here are 12 T cell receptor beta chains from one sample, sequenced in a study of T cells in Graves' hyperthyroidism and ophthalmopathy. RNA transcripts served as the template for amplifying TCR beta CDR3 regions. Carried out on the TCR CDR3, a first-round RT-PCR used the HTBI primer set. MiXCR, run by TCRdb on the multiplex PCR reads, gives a single entry per CDR3 protein. The data hold around 430,000 distinct CDR3 sequences, with under 15% observed a single time. Sequencing input: blood. These receptor sequences come from a woman in her 30s with Graves' hyperthyroidism.

This clonotype appeared a few times. This chain links TRBV19 with TRBJ2-1, with TRBD2 identical over 7 bases. The CDR3 spans 15 residues. Unmatched junction bases numbered 8, after V lost 7 bases and J lost 2 bases. Germline CDR1 reads LNHDA; CDR2 reads SQIVND (reference sequence). The CDR3 loop reads CASTELAFTYNEQFF. The CDR3 DNA reads TGTGCCAGTACCGAACTAGCGTTTACCTACAATGAGCAGTTCTTC.

This clonotype showed up many times. This chain uses TRBV2 with TRBJ1-2; 11 bases are shared with TRBD1. This CDR3 region has 14 residues. The V gene's germline CDR1 is SNHLY and CDR2 FYNNEI. V shed 7 bases, J shed 4 bases, and the junction held 5 bases outside the gene matches. The CDR3 sequence is CASMGTGGRYGYTF. The CDR3 DNA reads as TGTGCCAGCATGGGGACAGGGGGTCGCTATGGCTACACCTTC.

This clonotype was counted only a few times. The chain links TRBV9 to TRBJ2-1; 9 nucleotides match TRBD2. V gave up 4 bases and J gave up 7 bases; unmatched junction bases: 9. CDR3 size: 15 residues. Germline V gene lookup returns CDR1 SGDLS and CDR2 YYNGEE. CDR3 DNA: TGTGCCAGCAGCCCACTAGCGGGTACTGGGAATGAGCAGTTCTTC. Translating it yields CASSPLAGTGNEQFF.

This clonotype has a handful of counts. The chain is built from TRBV19 and TRBJ2-7; D could derive from TRBD1 or TRBD2 (6 bases each). CDR1 is LNHDA, CDR2 SQIVND, per germline (reference sequence). The CDR3 has 14 amino acids. Between the trimmed V and J ends, which lost 11 bases and 2 bases, there was a span of 19 bases. CDR3 in DNA: TGTGCCTCCCCGGGGGCTAGCGAGACCTACGAGCAGTACTTC. Translated, it gives CASPGASETYEQYF.

With respect to this clonotype: With a much larger clone just one base away, this may be a read error. The chain is built from TRBV18 and TRBJ1-2; no firm D call. Germline V gene data show CDR1 as KGHSH and CDR2 as LQKENI. The CDR3 contains 13 residues. DNA for the CDR3: TGTGTCAGCTCACCAAACCAGAACTATGGCTACACCTTC. Translation: CVSSPNQNYGYTF.

The chain links TRBV29-1 to TRBJ1-2; D perhaps matches TRBD1 (5 bases). Germline-derived CDR1 and CDR2 are SQVTM and ANQGSEA. Deletions cut 3 bases from V and 6 bases from J, with 14 bases between. This CDR3 contains 13 residues. The CDR3 is CSVEPRQGHGYTF. The CDR3 region has the DNA TGCAGCGTTGAGCCCCGGCAGGGCCATGGCTACACCTTC.

The CDR3 DNA sequence: TGTGCCAGCAGCGTCGGGAGTGTCGACGAGCAGTACTTC. Translated: CASSVGSVDEQYF. This chain joins TRBV9 and TRBJ2-7; tentative D call: TRBD2 (6 bases). Trimming removed 2 bases from V and 5 bases from J, with 11 bases in between. The CDR3 consists of 13 residues. Per the germline V gene, CDR1 is SGDLS and CDR2 is YYNGEE.

This clonotype was detected many times. The rearrangement joins TRBV20-1 to TRBJ2-7; the D is unclear. V dropped 0 bases and J dropped 0 bases, with 12 bases sitting between them. The CDR3 is 15 amino acids. In germline, CDR1 is DFQATT, CDR2 SNEGSKA (reference sequence). The CDR3 reads CSARDQDGISYEQYF. DNA of the CDR3: TGCAGTGCTAGAGATCAGGACGGAATCTCCTACGAGCAGTACTTC.

In this sample, this clonotype turned up a few times. This chain connects TRBV7-8 to TRBJ2-1, with unresolved D. This CDR3 spans 16 amino acids. Trimming stripped 5 bases from V and 5 bases from J, with 19 bases between. The germline V gene encodes CDR1 SGHVS and CDR2 FQNEAQ. In nucleotides, the CDR3 is TGTGCCAGCAGCCCCCAGACTTCGCTGCCTAACAATGAGCAGTTCTTC. It encodes CASSPQTSLPNNEQFF. The full variable domain, rest sourced from reference TRBV7-8 and TRBJ2-1, is GAGVSQSPRYKVAKRGQDVALRCDPISGHVSLFWYQQALGQGPEFLTYFQNEAQLDKSGLPSDRFFAERPEGSVSTLKIQRTQQEDSAVYLCASSPQTSLPNNEQFFGPGTRLTVL.

This clonotype came up a few times. V gene TRBV5-8 combines with J gene TRBJ1-3; 8 positions agree with TRBD1. There are 17 residues in the CDR3. Germline V gene data show CDR1 as SGHTS and CDR2 as YDEGEE. Losses at the gene ends were 1 base for V and 1 base for J; bases not matched to a gene: 7. The CDR3 region is CASSLRDRTTSGNTIYF. CDR3 bases: TGTGCCAGCAGCTTGAGGGACAGGACAACGTCTGGAAACACCATATATTTT. The variable domain in full, with the rest retrieved from reference TRBV5-8 and TRBJ1-3, is EAGVTQSPTHLIKTRGQQATLRCSPISGHTSVYWYQQALGLGLQFLLWYDEGEERNRGNFPPRFSGRQFPNYSSELNVNALELEDSALYLCASSLRDRTTSGNTIYFGEGSWLTVV.

This clonotype was seen a handful of times. The V gene is TRBV9, the J gene TRBJ2-2; TRBD2 aligns across 9 bases. CDR3 length: 17 amino acids. The germline CDR1 and CDR2 sequences are SGDLS and YYNGEE. Trimming cost V 4 bases and J 6 bases; bases outside gene matches: 13. CDR3 loop: CASSPRERGGGAGELFF. The CDR3 nucleotides read TGTGCCAGCAGCCCTCGTGAGCGCGGGGGGGGCGCCGGGGAGCTGTTTTTT. Full variable domain (rest looked up from reference TRBV9 and TRBJ2-2): DSGVTQTPKHLITATGQRVTLRCSPRSGDLSVYWYQQSLDQGLQFLIQYYNGEERAKGNILERFSAQQFPDLHSELNLSSLELGDSALYFCASSPRERGGGAGELFFGEGSRLTVL.

J is TRBJ1-3 and V is TRBV28; D possibly corresponds to TRBD1 (5 bases). Germline assignment: CDR1 MDHEN and CDR2 SYDVKM. V gave up 9 bases and J gave up 4 bases, with 16 bases separating them. This CDR3 is built from 14 residues. The CDR3 sequence: CASLQGGSGNTIYF. The CDR3 bases are TGTGCCAGTCTGCAGGGTGGGTCGGGAAACACCATATATTTT.